Following are 27 T cell receptor beta chains from one sample sequenced in a study of T cell changes during pregnancy in multiple sclerosis (dated by TCRdb to about 2019). To prepare the library, the immunoSEQ multiplex PCR assay was applied. TCRdb limited this immuneACCESS table to in-frame rearrangements with V and J called. A share of clones is missing; checked studies link under half to unresolved V genes, and the rest is unexplained. The table for this sample lists some 80,000 clones; over 85% of them were counted only once. The top ten hold 0.11% to 0.15% of the sample. The sequencing here drew on CD4+ T cells from peripheral blood mononuclear cells, taken after pregnancy. These receptors were taken from a female donor with multiple sclerosis, enrolled in a pregnancy study.

The CDR3 bases are TGTGCCACCAGCAGTAATAGCGGGGGGTCCTACGAGCAGTACTTC. Its translation is CATSSNSGGSYEQYF. The V gene is TRBV15, the J gene TRBJ2-7; 10 nucleotides line up with TRBD2. Germline V gene data show CDR1 as LNHNV and CDR2 as YYDKDF (reference sequence). This CDR3 has 15 amino acids. The J segment lost 1 base and the V segment lost 3 bases, leaving 3 bases of the junction unmatched. The variable domain in full, with the rest retrieved from reference TRBV15 and TRBJ2-7, is DAMVIQNPRYQVTQFGKPVTLSCSQTLNHNVMYWYQQKSSQAPKLLFHYYDKDFNNEADTPDNFQSRRPNTSFCFLDIRSPGLGDTAMYLCATSSNSGGSYEQYFGPGTRLTVT.

Only one count was recorded for this clone. The V gene is TRBV5-4, the J gene TRBJ2-1, with TRBD2 matching 10 bases. CDR1 and CDR2 from the germline V gene are SGHNT and YYREEE (reference sequence). CDR3 length: 17 amino acids. V gave up 2 bases and J gave up 2 bases; unmatched junction bases: 7. In DNA, the CDR3 is TGTGCCAGCAGCTTAGCTAGCGGGAGTAACGCCTACAATGAGCAGTTCTTC. Its protein product is CASSLASGSNAYNEQFF. The complete variable domain, with remaining parts taken from reference TRBV5-4 and TRBJ2-1, reads ETGVTQSPTHLIKTRGQQVTLRCSSQSGHNTVSWYQQALGQGPQFIFQYYREEENGRGNFPPRFSGLQFPNYSSELNVNALELDDSALYLCASSLASGSNAYNEQFFGPGTRLTVL.

The rearrangement uses TRBV19 and TRBJ1-1; 11 positions agree with TRBD1. Unmatched junction bases numbered 3, after V lost 3 bases and J lost 0 bases. Germline CDR1 and CDR2: LNHDA and SQIVND (reference sequence). The CDR3 is 16 residues long. CDR3 protein: CASSIGQGALNTEAFF. The DNA for the CDR3 is TGTGCCAGTAGTATCGGACAGGGGGCGTTGAACACTGAAGCTTTCTTT.

The V and J genes are TRBV7-3 and TRBJ2-1; TRBD2 aligns across 10 bases. Per germline, CDR1 SGHTA and CDR2 FQGTGA. V lost 3 bases, J lost 7 bases, and 6 bases stayed unmatched. The CDR3 runs to 15 residues. The CDR3 DNA reads TGTGCCAGCAGCTTCGGGACTAGCGTGGGGAATGAGCAGTTCTTC. Protein product: CASSFGTSVGNEQFF. Based on the CDR3 plus reference TRBV7-3 and TRBJ2-1, the full variable domain is GAGVSQTPSNKVTEKGKYVELRCDPISGHTALYWYRQSLGQGPEFLIYFQGTGAADDSGLPNDRFFAVRPEGSVSTLKIQRTERGDSAVYLCASSFGTSVGNEQFFGPGTRLTVL.

This sequence joins TRBV4-3 and TRBJ2-1; 12 bases line up with TRBD2. The CDR3 loop spans 17 amino acids. J lost 9 bases, V lost 0 bases, and 9 bases had no gene match. Germline lookup yields CDR1 LGHNA and CDR2 YSLEER. The CDR3 region has the DNA TGCGCCAGCAGCCAAGAAGTTGGGCTAGCGGGAGGGGGTGAGCAGTTCTTC. It translates to CASSQEVGLAGGGEQFF.

The J gene is TRBJ2-3, the V gene TRBV5-6, with 13 bases fitting TRBD2. The CDR3 runs 15 residues. Unmatched junction bases numbered 7, after V lost 3 bases and J lost 9 bases. Germline CDR1 SGHDT, CDR2 YYEEEE. CDR3 amino acids: CASSSLLAGGETQYF. CDR3 DNA sequence: TGTGCCAGCAGCTCCCTACTAGCGGGGGGGGAGACGCAGTATTTT.

The rearrangement joins TRBV7-6 to TRBJ2-5, with D possibly matching TRBD1 (6 bases). Between the trimmed V and J ends, which lost 2 bases and 6 bases, there was a span of 22 bases. Germline values: CDR1 SGHVS, CDR2 FNYEAQ. The CDR3 spans 17 residues. CDR3 bases: TGTGCCAGCAGCTTACCGACCAGGGGACACCAGCTGAAGACCCAGTACTTC. Translated: CASSLPTRGHQLKTQYF.

In its sample, this clone was seen once. This chain links TRBV23-1 with TRBJ2-7, with 7 bases identical to TRBD1. TRBV23-1 is sorted into the ORF group, with uncertain function. This CDR3 contains 14 residues. The V gene end was trimmed by 3 bases and the J gene end by 4 bases; junction bases not matched to a gene: 6. The chain's CDR3 is CASSQPGQIYEQYF. Here the CDR3 DNA reads TGCGCCAGCAGTCAGCCGGGACAGATATACGAGCAGTACTTC.

This chain links TRBV6-9 with TRBJ2-1, with D possibly matching TRBD2 (6 bases). Germline CDR1 MNHGY, CDR2 SVAAGI. V dropped 6 bases and J dropped 6 bases, with 24 bases sitting between them. The CDR3 covers 17 residues. This CDR3 is CASSRLGRKRHLNEQFF. The CDR3 DNA sequence: TGTGCCAGCAGCAGACTAGGGAGGAAGAGGCACCTCAATGAGCAGTTCTTC.

This chain uses TRBV4-1 with TRBJ1-4, with 7 positions matching TRBD1. CDR1 is MGHRA and CDR2 is YSYEKL in the germline V gene. V lost 2 bases, J lost 3 bases, and 3 bases stayed unmatched. The CDR3 sequence is 15 residues long. The CDR3: CASSQPGQSNEKLFF. Written as DNA, the CDR3 is TGCGCCAGCAGCCAACCGGGACAGTCTAATGAAAAACTGTTTTTT.

The chain is built from TRBV25-1 and TRBJ2-3, with 7 bases that match TRBD2. This CDR3 has 18 residues. Germline trimming cut 4 bases from V and 1 base from J; bases unmatched to any gene: 14. The V gene's germline CDR1 is MGHDK and CDR2 SYGVNS. The CDR3 region is CASSGLGRRELGTDTQYF. CDR3 DNA: TGTGCCAGCAGTGGATTAGGAAGGCGGGAGCTTGGCACAGATACGCAGTATTTT.

The genes are TRBV5-1 and TRBJ2-5; 12 bases agree with TRBD2. Trimming took 0 bases from V and 2 from J; bases not matched to a gene: 5. This CDR3 has 17 amino acids. CDR1 is SGHRS, CDR2 YFSETQ, per germline. CDR3 sequence reads: CASSLGLAGVGQETQYF. CDR3 coding DNA: TGCGCCAGCAGCTTGGGACTAGCGGGAGTAGGTCAAGAGACCCAGTACTTC.

This chain connects TRBV18 to TRBJ1-5; 8 nucleotides align to TRBD1. This CDR3 is 13 amino acids long. Germline CDR1 KGHSH, CDR2 LQKENI. V trimming: 6 bases; J trimming: 5 bases; junction bases outside the gene matches: 3. CDR3 DNA sequence: TGTGCCAGCTCGCTACAGGGGGATCAGCCCCAGCATTTT. This sequence encodes CASSLQGDQPQHF. Full variable domain (outside the CDR3, taken from reference TRBV18 and TRBJ1-5): NAGVMQNPRHLVRRRGQEARLRCSPMKGHSHVYWYRQLPEEGLKFMVYLQKENIIDESGMPKERFSAEFPKEGPSILRIQQVVRGDSAAYFCASSLQGDQPQHFGDGTRLSIL.

The chain couples TRBV29-1 to TRBJ2-5, with TRBD2 matching over 14 bases. This CDR3 has 17 amino acids. CDR1 is SQVTM, CDR2 ANQGSEA, per germline. Trimming cost V 4 bases and J 4 bases; bases outside gene matches: 11. As DNA, the CDR3 is TGCAGCGTTGTCGTCGGGACTAGCGGGGGTGGGGGAGAGACCCAGTACTTC. Its protein is CSVVVGTSGGGGETQYF.

This chain joins TRBV27 and TRBJ2-7; 7 nucleotides match TRBD1. The germline V gene encodes CDR1 MNHEY and CDR2 SMNVEV (reference sequence). The CDR3 has 13 amino acids. Losses at the gene ends were 6 bases for V and 2 bases for J; bases not matched to a gene: 4. CDR3 in DNA: TGTGCCAGCAGGACAGGGTTGGCCTACGAGCAGTACTTC. This codes for CASRTGLAYEQYF.

This chain joins TRBV19 and TRBJ1-2; D may be TRBD1 (5 bases). The CDR3 is 15 residues long. Germline CDR1 and CDR2: LNHDA and SQIVND (reference sequence). With 5 bases removed from V and 0 bases from J, the gap between germline ends came to 13 bases. In DNA form, the CDR3 reads TGTGCCAGTAGTTTGCCCAGGGAAGCTAACTATGGCTACACCTTC. Its protein product is CASSLPREANYGYTF.

The chain uses TRBV28 and TRBJ1-1; possibly TRBD1 for D (5 bases). Germline CDR1 is MDHEN and CDR2 is SYDVKM. Between the trimmed V and J ends, which lost 2 bases and 0 bases, there was a span of 7 bases. CDR3 size: 14 residues. CDR3 amino acids: CASSLDRMNTEAFF. CDR3 nucleotides: TGTGCCAGCAGTTTAGACAGAATGAACACTGAAGCTTTCTTT.

The chain joins TRBV28 to TRBJ2-3; TRBD1 aligns across 10 bases. The V gene's germline CDR1 is MDHEN and CDR2 SYDVKM. CDR3 size: 15 residues. V was pared by 7 bases and J by 1 base, with 5 bases of the junction left unmatched. The CDR3, as DNA: TGTGCCAGCACGCCCGGGACAGGGGGCACAGATACGCAGTATTTT. It codes for CASTPGTGGTDTQYF.

The CDR3 loop reads CASSVDPPGGKQETQYF. The CDR3 coding sequence is TGTGCCAGCAGCGTAGATCCGCCAGGGGGTAAGCAAGAGACCCAGTACTTC. The gene calls are TRBV9 and TRBJ2-5; 7 bases match TRBD1. The germline CDR1 and CDR2 sequences are SGDLS and YYNGEE. The length of the CDR3 is 17 residues. J gave up 2 bases and V 0 bases, and 10 bases lay outside the gene matches.

The gene calls are TRBV4-1 and TRBJ2-5; D may be TRBD2 (6 bases). This CDR3 region has 14 residues. The V and J ends lost 1 base and 5 bases respectively, with 11 bases between them. Germline assignment: CDR1 MGHRA and CDR2 YSYEKL. The CDR3 coding sequence is TGCGCCAGCAGCCAAGTGGGTCTAGCGGAGACCCAGTACTTC. Amino acid sequence: CASSQVGLAETQYF.

V gene TRBV14 combines with J gene TRBJ2-1; D possibly corresponds to TRBD2 (5 bases). V was cut by 6 bases and J by 7 bases, with 10 bases left in between. The CDR3 runs 12 residues. CDR1 and CDR2 (germline): SGHDN, FVKESK. The CDR3 sequence is CASRDLGNEQFF. CDR3 DNA sequence: TGTGCCAGCAGGGACTTAGGGAATGAGCAGTTCTTC.

The chain uses TRBV29-1 and TRBJ2-1, with 7 positions matching TRBD1. This CDR3 spans 12 amino acids. V gave up 8 bases and J gave up 6 bases; unmatched junction bases: 7. Germline V gene sequence: CDR1 SQVTM, CDR2 ANQGSEA. The CDR3: CSIKDRLNEQFF. Here the CDR3 DNA reads TGCAGCATTAAGGACAGGCTCAATGAGCAGTTCTTC.

The gene calls are TRBV27 and TRBJ2-5; 8 nucleotides match TRBD1. Germline CDR1 and CDR2: MNHEY and SMNVEV (reference sequence). After removal of 4 bases from V and 2 bases from J, the junction contained 9 bases not matched to a gene. The CDR3 runs 16 residues. The DNA of the CDR3 is TGTGCCAGCAGTTCGCTAGGGACAGGCAAACAAGAGACCCAGTACTTC. It encodes CASSSLGTGKQETQYF.

This chain connects TRBV15 to TRBJ2-7; TRBD2 aligns across 11 bases. J was trimmed by 3 bases and V by 0 bases; bases with no gene match: 4. Looked up from germline, CDR1 is LNHNV and CDR2 is YYDKDF (reference sequence). This CDR3 has 16 amino acids. CDR3 amino acids: CATSREKLAGDYEQYF. DNA of the CDR3: TGTGCCACCAGCAGAGAAAAACTAGCGGGAGACTACGAGCAGTACTTC.

The chain recombines TRBV28 with TRBJ2-1; no reliable D call. Germline CDR1 reads MDHEN; CDR2 reads SYDVKM. The V gene lost 6 bases and the J gene lost 6 bases, with 15 bases spanning the gap. The CDR3 spans 14 residues. The CDR3 DNA reads TGTGCCAGCAGGCGGTCGGCCCAGTCCAATGAGCAGTTCTTC. This gives the protein CASRRSAQSNEQFF. Full variable domain (rest looked up from reference TRBV28 and TRBJ2-1): DVKVTQSSRYLVKRTGEKVFLECVQDMDHENMFWYRQDPGLGLRLIYFSYDVKMKEKGDIPEGYSVSREKKERFSLILESASTNQTSMYLCASRRSAQSNEQFFGPGTRLTVL.

The chain is built from TRBV7-9 and TRBJ2-1; D might be TRBD1 (7 bases). The CDR3 sequence is 15 residues long. Trimming took off 3 bases at V and 4 bases at J, with 13 bases between the two ends. Per the germline V gene, CDR1 is SEHNR and CDR2 is FQNEAQ (reference sequence). The CDR3 loop reads CASSFWRGLYNEQFF. CDR3 nucleotide sequence: TGTGCCAGCAGCTTCTGGAGGGGGCTTTACAATGAGCAGTTCTTC.

The chain recombines TRBV7-8 with TRBJ2-7; D might be TRBD2 (5 bases). The length of the CDR3 is 14 residues. CDR1 and CDR2 from the germline V gene are SGHVS and FQNEAQ. V lost 1 base to trimming and J lost 3 bases, with 10 bases between them. CDR3 loop: CASSLGLSVYEQYF. The CDR3 DNA sequence: TGTGCCAGCAGCTTAGGACTAAGCGTCTACGAGCAGTACTTC.